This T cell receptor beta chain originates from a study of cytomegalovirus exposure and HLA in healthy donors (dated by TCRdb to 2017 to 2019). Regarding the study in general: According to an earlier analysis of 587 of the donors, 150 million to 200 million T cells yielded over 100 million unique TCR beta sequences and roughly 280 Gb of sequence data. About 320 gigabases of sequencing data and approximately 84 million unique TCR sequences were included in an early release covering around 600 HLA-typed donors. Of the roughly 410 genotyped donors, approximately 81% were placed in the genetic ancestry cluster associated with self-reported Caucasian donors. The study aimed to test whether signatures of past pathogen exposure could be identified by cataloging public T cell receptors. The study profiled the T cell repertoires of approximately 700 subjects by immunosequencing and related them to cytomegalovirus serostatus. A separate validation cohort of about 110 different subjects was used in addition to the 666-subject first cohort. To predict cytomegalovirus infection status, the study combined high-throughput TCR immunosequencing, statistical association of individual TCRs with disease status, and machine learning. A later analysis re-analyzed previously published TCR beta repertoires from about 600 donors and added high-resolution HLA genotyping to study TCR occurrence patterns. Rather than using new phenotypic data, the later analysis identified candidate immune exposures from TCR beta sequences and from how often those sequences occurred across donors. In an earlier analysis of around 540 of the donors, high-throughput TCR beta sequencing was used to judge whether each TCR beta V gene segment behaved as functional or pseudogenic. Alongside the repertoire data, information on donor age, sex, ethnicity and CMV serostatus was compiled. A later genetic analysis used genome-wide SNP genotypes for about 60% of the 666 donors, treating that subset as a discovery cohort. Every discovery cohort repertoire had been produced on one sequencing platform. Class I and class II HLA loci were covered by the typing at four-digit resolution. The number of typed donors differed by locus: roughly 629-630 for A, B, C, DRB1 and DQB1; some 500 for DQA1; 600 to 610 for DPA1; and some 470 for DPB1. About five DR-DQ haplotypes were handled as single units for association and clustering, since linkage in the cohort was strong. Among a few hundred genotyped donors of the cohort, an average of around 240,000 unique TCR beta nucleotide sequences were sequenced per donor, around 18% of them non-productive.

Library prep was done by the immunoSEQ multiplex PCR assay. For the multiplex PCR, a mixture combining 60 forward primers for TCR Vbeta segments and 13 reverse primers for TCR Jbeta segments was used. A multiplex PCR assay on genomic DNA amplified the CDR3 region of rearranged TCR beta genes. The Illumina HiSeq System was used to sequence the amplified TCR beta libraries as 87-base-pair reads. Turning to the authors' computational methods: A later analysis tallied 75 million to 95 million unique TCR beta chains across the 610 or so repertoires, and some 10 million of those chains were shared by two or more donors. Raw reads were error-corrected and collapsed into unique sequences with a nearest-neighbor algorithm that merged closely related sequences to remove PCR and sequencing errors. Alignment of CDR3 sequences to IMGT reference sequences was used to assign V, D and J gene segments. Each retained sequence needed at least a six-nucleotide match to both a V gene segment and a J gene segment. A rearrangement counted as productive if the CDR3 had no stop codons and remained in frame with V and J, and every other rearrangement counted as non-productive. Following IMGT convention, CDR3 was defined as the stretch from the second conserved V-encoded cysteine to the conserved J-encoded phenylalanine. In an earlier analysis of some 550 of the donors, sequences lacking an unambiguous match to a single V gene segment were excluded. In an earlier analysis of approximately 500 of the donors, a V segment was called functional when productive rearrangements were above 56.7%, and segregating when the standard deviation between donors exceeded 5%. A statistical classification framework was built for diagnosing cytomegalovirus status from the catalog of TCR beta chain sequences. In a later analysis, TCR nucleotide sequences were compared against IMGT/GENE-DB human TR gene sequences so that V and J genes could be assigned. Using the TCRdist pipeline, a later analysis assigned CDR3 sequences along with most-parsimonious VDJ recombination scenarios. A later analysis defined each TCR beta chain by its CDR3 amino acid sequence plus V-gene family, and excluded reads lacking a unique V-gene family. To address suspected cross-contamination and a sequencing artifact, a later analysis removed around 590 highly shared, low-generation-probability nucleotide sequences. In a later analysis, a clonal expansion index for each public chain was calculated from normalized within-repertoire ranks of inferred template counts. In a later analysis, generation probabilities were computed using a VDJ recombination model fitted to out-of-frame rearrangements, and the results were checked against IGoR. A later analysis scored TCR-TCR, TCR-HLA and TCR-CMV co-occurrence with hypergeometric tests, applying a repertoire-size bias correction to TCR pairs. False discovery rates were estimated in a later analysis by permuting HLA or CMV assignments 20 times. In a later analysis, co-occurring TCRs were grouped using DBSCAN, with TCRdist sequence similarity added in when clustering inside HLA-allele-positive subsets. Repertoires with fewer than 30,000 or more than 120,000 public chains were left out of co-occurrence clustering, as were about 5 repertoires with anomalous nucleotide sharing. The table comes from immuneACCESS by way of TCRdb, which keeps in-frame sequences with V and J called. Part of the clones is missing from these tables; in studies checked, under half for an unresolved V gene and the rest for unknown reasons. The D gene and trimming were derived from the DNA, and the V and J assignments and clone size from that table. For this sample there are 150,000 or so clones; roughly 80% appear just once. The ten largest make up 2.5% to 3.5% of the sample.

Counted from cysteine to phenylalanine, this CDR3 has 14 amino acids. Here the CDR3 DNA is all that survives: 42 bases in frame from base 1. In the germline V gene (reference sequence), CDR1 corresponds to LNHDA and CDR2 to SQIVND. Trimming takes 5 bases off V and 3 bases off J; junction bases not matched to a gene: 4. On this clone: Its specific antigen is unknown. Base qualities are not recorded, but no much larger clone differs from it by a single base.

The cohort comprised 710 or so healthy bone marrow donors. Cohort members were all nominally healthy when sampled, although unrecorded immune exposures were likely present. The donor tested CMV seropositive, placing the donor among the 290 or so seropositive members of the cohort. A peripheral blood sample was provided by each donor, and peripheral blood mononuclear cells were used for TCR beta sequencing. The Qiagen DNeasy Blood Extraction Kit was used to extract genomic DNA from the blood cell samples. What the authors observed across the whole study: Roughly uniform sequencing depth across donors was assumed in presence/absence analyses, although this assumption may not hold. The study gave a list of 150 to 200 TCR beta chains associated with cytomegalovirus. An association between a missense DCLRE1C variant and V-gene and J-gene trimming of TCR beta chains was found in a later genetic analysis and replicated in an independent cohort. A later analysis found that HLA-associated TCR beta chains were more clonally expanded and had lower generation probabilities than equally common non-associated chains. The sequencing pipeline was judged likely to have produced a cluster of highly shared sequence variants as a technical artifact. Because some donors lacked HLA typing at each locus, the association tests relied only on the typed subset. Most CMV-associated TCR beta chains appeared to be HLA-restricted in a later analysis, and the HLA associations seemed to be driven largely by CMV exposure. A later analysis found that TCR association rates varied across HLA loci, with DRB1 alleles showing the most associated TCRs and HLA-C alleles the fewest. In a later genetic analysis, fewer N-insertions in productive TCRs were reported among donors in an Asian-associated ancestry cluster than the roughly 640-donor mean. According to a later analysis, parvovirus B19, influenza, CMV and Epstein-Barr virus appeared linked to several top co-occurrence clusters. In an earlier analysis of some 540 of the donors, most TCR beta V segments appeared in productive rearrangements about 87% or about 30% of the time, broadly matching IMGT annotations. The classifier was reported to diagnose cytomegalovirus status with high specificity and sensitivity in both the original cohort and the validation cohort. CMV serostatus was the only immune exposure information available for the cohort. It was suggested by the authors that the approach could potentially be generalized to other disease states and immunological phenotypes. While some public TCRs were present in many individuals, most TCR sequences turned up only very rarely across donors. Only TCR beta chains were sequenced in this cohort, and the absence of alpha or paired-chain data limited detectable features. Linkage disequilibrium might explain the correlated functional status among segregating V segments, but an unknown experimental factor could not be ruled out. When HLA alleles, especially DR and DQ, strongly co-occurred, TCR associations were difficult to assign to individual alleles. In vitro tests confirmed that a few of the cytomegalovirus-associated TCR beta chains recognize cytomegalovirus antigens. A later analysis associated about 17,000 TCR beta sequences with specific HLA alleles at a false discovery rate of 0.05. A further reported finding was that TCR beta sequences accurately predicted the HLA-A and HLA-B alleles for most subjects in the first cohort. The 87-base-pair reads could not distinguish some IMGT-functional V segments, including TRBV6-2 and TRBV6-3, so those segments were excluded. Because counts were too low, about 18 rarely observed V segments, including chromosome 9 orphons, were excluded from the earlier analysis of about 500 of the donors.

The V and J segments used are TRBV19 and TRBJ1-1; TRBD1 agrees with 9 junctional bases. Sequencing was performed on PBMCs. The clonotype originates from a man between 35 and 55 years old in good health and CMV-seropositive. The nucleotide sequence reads TGTGCCAGTAGTGACAGGGGGAGGGACACTGAAGCTTTCTTT. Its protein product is CASSDRGRDTEAFF. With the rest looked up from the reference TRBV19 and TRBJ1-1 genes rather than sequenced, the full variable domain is DGGITQSPKYLFRKEGQNVTLSCEQNLNHDAMYWYRQDPGQGLRLIYYSQIVNDFQKGDIAEGYSVSREKKESFPLTVTSAQKNPTAFYLCASSDRGRDTEAFFGQGTRLTVV.